The sample holds a few counts of the clone carrying this T cell receptor beta chain. V gave up 0 bases and J gave up 2 bases; unmatched junction bases: 7. Looked up from germline, CDR1 is LNHNV and CDR2 is YYDKDF (reference sequence). The length of the CDR3 is 18 residues. Memory CD4+ cells were defined as CD4+CD45RO+CD25-. After constant-region reverse-primer amplification, full-length variable regions underwent semi-nested PCR with Nested Universal Primer A. TCRdb ran MiXCR on the 5' RACE reads and lists one entry per CDR3 protein. The repertoire holds fewer than 8,500 distinct CDR3 sequences, approximately 40% seen once, with 5.5% to 8% in the top ten.

The source of this sequence is a female donor with breast cancer. The rearrangement joins TRBV15 to TRBJ2-3; TRBD2 agrees at 11 bases. The sample consisted of tumor-infiltrating memory CD4+ T cells sorted from the breast tumor. Subset defined: memory CD4+ T cells, CD4+CD45RO+CD25-. The CDR3 loop reads CATSRDTLAGGPTDTQYF. The CDR3 coding sequence is TGTGCCACCAGCAGAGATACGCTAGCGGGAGGACCCACAGATACGCAGTATTTT. Filled out from reference TRBV15 and TRBJ2-3, the complete variable domain reads DAMVIQNPRYQVTQFGKPVTLSCSQTLNHNVMYWYQQKSSQAPKLLFHYYDKDFNNEADTPDNFQSRRPNTSFCFLDIRSPGLGDTAMYLCATSRDTLAGGPTDTQYFGPGTRLTVL.